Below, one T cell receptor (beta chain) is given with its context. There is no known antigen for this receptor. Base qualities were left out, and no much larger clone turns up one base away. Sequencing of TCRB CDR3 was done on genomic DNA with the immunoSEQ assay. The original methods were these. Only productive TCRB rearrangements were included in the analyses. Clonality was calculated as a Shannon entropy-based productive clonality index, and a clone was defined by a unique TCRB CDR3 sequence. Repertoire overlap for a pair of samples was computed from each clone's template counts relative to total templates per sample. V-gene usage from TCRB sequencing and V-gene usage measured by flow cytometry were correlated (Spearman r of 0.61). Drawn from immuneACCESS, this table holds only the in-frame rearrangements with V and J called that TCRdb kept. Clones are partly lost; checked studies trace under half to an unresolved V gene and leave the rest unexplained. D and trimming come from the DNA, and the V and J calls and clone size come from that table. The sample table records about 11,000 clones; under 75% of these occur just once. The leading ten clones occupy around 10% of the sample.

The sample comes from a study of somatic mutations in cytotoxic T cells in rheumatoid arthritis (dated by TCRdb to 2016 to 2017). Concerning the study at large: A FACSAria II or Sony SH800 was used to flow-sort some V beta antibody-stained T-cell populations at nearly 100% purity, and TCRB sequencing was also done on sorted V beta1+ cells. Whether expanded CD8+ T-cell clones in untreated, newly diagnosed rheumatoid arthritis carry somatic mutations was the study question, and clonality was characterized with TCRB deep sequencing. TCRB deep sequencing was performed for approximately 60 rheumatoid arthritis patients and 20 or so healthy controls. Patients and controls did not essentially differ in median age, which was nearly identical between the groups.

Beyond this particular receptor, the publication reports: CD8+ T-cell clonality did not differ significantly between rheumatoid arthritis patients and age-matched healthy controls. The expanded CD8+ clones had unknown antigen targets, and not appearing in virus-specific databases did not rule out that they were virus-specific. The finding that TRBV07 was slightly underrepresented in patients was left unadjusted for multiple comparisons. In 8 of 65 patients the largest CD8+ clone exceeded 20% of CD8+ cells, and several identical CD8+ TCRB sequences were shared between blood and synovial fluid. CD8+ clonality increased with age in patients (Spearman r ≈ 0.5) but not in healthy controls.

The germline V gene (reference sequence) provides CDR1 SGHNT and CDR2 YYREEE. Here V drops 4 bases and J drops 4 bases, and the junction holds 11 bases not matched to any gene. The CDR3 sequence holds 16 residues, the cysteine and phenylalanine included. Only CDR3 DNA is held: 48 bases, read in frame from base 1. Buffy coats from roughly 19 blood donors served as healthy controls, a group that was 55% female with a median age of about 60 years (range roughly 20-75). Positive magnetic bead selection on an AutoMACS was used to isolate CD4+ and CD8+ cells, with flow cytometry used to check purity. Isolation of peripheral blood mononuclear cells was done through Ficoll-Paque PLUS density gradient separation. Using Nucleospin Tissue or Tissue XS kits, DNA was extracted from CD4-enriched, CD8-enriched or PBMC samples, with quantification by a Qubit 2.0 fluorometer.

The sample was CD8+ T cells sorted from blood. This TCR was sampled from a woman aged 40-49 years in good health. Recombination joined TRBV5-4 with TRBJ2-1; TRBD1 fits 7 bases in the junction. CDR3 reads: CASSRRTGQAYNEQFF. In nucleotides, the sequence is TGTGCCAGCAGCCGCAGAACCGGACAGGCTTACAATGAGCAGTTCTTC.